These 9 T cell receptor beta chains share one sample of origin, sequenced in a study of T-cell reconstitution after alpha-beta-depleted transplantation in children. Unique molecular identifiers were used to barcode this TCRbeta library. MiXCR, run by TCRdb on the PCR reads, gives a single entry per CDR3 protein. This sample has 200,000 or so distinct CDR3 sequences, with roughly 8.3% found just once. Material: PBMCs, mostly from graft donor cells, obtained 360 days after TCRalphabeta/CD19-depleted stem cell transplant. All receptors derive from a male patient aged 2-9 years who had a stem cell transplant for acute myeloid leukemia, so the T cells may come from the graft donor.

In this sample, this clonotype turned up a few times. The chain couples TRBV28 to TRBJ1-1; the D gene is possibly TRBD1 (6 bases). Germline CDR1 and CDR2: MDHEN and SYDVKM. The ends were cut back, 8 bases at V and 4 bases at J, with 17 bases in the middle. The CDR3 sequence is 14 residues long. DNA of the CDR3: TGTGCCAGCCGCGGGGGGGCGGGAACCACTGAAGCTTTCTTT. Translated: CASRGGAGTTEAFF.

The chain couples TRBV7-2 to TRBJ2-1; D is unresolved. Germline CDR1 reads SGHTA; CDR2 reads FQGNSA. The CDR3 has 16 residues. V gave up 2 bases and J gave up 0 bases, with 11 bases separating them. CDR3 sequence reads: CASSLRNPSSYNEQFF. The CDR3 DNA follows: TGTGCCAGCAGCTTACGGAATCCGAGCTCCTACAATGAGCAGTTCTTC.

In this sample, this clonotype turned up a few times. In nucleotides, the CDR3 is TGCGCCAGCAGCCAAGTGGACTGGACCAATGAGCAGTTCTTC. Translating gives CASSQVDWTNEQFF. This chain uses TRBV4-3 with TRBJ2-1; D possibly corresponds to TRBD2 (5 bases). Germline lookup yields CDR1 LGHNA and CDR2 YSLEER. The CDR3 runs to 14 residues. Trimming took 1 base from V and 6 from J, leaving 10 bases between them.

Only a few counts were recorded for this clonotype. The chain links TRBV5-6 to TRBJ2-2; either TRBD1 or TRBD2 may supply D (5 bases each). Germline values: CDR1 SGHDT, CDR2 YYEEEE. Deletions cut 2 bases from V and 4 bases from J, with 15 bases between. CDR3 length equals 16 residues. CDR3 amino acids: CASSFGSGGITGELFF. The DNA for the CDR3 is TGTGCCAGCAGCTTCGGATCTGGGGGTATCACCGGGGAGCTGTTTTTT. The full variable domain, rest sourced from reference TRBV5-6 and TRBJ2-2, is DAGVTQSPTHLIKTRGQQVTLRCSPKSGHDTVSWYQQALGQGPQFIFQYYEEEERQRGNFPDRFSGHQFPNYSSELNVNALLLGDSALYLCASSFGSGGITGELFFGEGSRLTVL.

At least ten counts were recorded for this clonotype. The genes are TRBV12-3 or TRBV12-4 and TRBJ1-2; possibly TRBD1 for D (5 bases). The V and J ends lost 7 bases and 4 bases respectively, with 13 bases between them. CDR3 length equals 13 residues. DNA for the CDR3: TGTGCCAGCACCAAAGGGGCTTTCTATGGCTACACCTTC. It codes for CASTKGAFYGYTF.

The genes are TRBV15 and TRBJ2-1; either TRBD1 or TRBD2 may supply D (5 bases each). Trimming stripped 0 bases from V and 12 bases from J, with 21 bases between. The CDR3 consists of 16 residues. Germline CDR1 reads LNHNV; CDR2 reads YYDKDF (reference sequence). The CDR3 DNA is TGTGCCACCAGCAGAGATCCCACCCGTTGGGGGTCCTGGCAGTTCTTC. It translates to CATSRDPTRWGSWQFF.

The chain recombines TRBV12-3 or TRBV12-4 with TRBJ2-7; D gene ambiguous. Trimming stripped 6 bases from V and 7 bases from J, with 16 bases between. This CDR3 is 13 amino acids long. The CDR3 DNA reads as TGTGCCAGCAGCTTACGCAGAAAGGGTGAGCAGTACTTC. This encodes CASSLRRKGEQYF.

A word on this clonotype: A read error may produce the germline difference seen at one junction end. The chain has TRBV6-5 and TRBJ1-5; 9 bases are shared with TRBD1. Germline loops: CDR1 MNHEY, CDR2 SVGAGI. This CDR3 contains 15 residues. Written as DNA, the CDR3 is TGTGCCAGCACTTACTCACAGGGGGCCCATCAGCCCCAGCATTTT. Its translation is CASTYSQGAHQPQHF.

The chain recombines TRBV19 with TRBJ2-7; weak D call: TRBD2 (5 bases). This CDR3 has 17 amino acids. V was shortened by 4 bases and J by 0 bases, with 19 bases between the two germline ends. CDR1 LNHDA and CDR2 SQIVND come from the germline V gene (reference sequence). The chain's CDR3 is CASSTSPWRATSYEQYF. CDR3 in DNA: TGTGCCAGTAGTACGTCCCCATGGCGGGCAACCTCCTACGAGCAGTACTTC.